The 21 T cell receptor beta chains in this list originate from one sample, sequenced in a study of shared clonotypes between healthy human individuals. The protocol was immunoSEQ multiplex PCR, while the TCRdb copy is restricted to in-frame clones and leaves out a portion. The sample has around 1.5 million clones, 95% to 99% seen once; the top ten hold roughly 0.45%. The sample consisted of naive CD4+ T cells sorted from blood. Subset given: CD45RA+ positively selected. The source is a man between 25 and 39 years old in good health.

The chain couples TRBV6-1 to TRBJ2-2; D gene uncertain. The CDR3 has 12 amino acids. CDR1 is MNHNS, CDR2 SASEGT, per germline. V dropped 6 bases and J dropped 6 bases, with 8 bases sitting between them. CDR3 residues: CASSAAAGELFF. DNA of the CDR3: TGTGCCAGCAGCGCGGCCGCCGGGGAGCTGTTTTTT.

This CDR3 is CASSGDRTYNEQFF. CDR3 nucleotides: TGCGCCAGCAGTGGGGACCGAACCTACAATGAGCAGTTCTTC. The chain combines TRBV5-1 with TRBJ2-1; either TRBD1 or TRBD2 may supply D (5 bases each). This CDR3 has 14 residues. The V end lost 5 bases, the J end lost 2 bases, and 11 bases lay between the germline ends. Germline V gene lookup returns CDR1 SGHRS and CDR2 YFSETQ.

The gene calls are TRBV19 and TRBJ1-3; D call uncertain. Per germline, CDR1 LNHDA and CDR2 SQIVND (reference sequence). The CDR3 spans 14 residues. V lost 6 bases, J lost 2 bases, and 11 bases lay in between. CDR3 DNA sequence: TGTGCCAGTAGCAACAGCGTAGCTGGAAACACCATATATTTT. Its translation: CASSNSVAGNTIYF. Full variable domain (rest looked up from reference TRBV19 and TRBJ1-3): DGGITQSPKYLFRKEGQNVTLSCEQNLNHDAMYWYRQDPGQGLRLIYYSQIVNDFQKGDIAEGYSVSREKKESFPLTVTSAQKNPTAFYLCASSNSVAGNTIYFGEGSWLTVV.

The chain carries TRBV5-1 and TRBJ2-2; 9 bases are shared with TRBD1. Germline V CDR1 and CDR2: SGHRS, YFSETQ. The CDR3 has 17 amino acids. Unmatched junction bases numbered 4, after V lost 1 base and J lost 0 bases. The CDR3 DNA reads as TGCGCCAGCAGCTTGTGGGGGACAGGGACGAACACCGGGGAGCTGTTTTTT. Translated, it gives CASSLWGTGTNTGELFF.

V and J are TRBV7-2 and TRBJ2-7; 9 bases are shared with TRBD1. Germline V gene lookup returns CDR1 SGHTA and CDR2 FQGNSA. V was clipped by 3 bases and J by 5 bases; unmatched bases: 5. The CDR3 contains 14 residues. CDR3 in amino acids: CASSFRTGDHEQYF. The CDR3 DNA is TGTGCCAGCAGCTTTCGGACAGGGGATCACGAGCAGTACTTC. The whole variable domain, filled in from reference TRBV7-2 and TRBJ2-7, reads GAGVSQSPSNKVTEKGKDVELRCDPISGHTALYWYRQSLGQGLEFLIYFQGNSAPDKSGLPSDRFSAERTGGSVSTLTIQRTQQEDSAVYLCASSFRTGDHEQYFGPGTRLTVT.

The sample holds one count of this clone. In the same sample, other DNA sequences code for this CDR3. V usage is TRBV5-4 and J usage is TRBJ2-2; 10 bases agree with TRBD1. The germline CDR1 and CDR2 sequences are SGHNT and YYREEE (reference sequence). The CDR3 extends over 15 amino acids. J lost 6 bases, V lost 3 bases, and 5 bases had no gene match. This chain's CDR3 is CASSSPGTGAGELFF. The CDR3 DNA reads TGTGCCAGCAGCTCCCCCGGGACAGGGGCCGGGGAGCTGTTTTTT.

V gene TRBV9 combines with J gene TRBJ2-3; 7 bases map to TRBD2. This CDR3 has 15 amino acids. Losses at the gene ends were 0 bases for V and 2 bases for J; bases not matched to a gene: 3. In germline, CDR1 is SGDLS, CDR2 YYNGEE. As DNA, the CDR3 is TGTGCCAGCAGCGTAGGTGCGGGAGACACAGATACGCAGTATTTT. It specifies CASSVGAGDTDTQYF.

This clone was seen only once. V usage is TRBV7-9 and J usage is TRBJ1-1; possible D gene TRBD1, 6 bases. With 4 bases removed from V and 5 bases from J, the gap between germline ends came to 14 bases. The CDR3 totals 14 residues. Germline loops: CDR1 SEHNR, CDR2 FQNEAQ (reference sequence). The CDR3 DNA reads as TGTGCCAGCAGCTGGGGGGCCGCGGGGACTGAAGCTTTCTTT. Its protein product is CASSWGAAGTEAFF.

The CDR3 nucleotides are TGTGCCAGCAGCTTAGCGGGACCTAGTGAAAAACTGTTTTTT. It encodes CASSLAGPSEKLFF. The chain carries TRBV7-9 and TRBJ1-4, with D tentatively TRBD1 (5 bases). In germline, CDR1 is SEHNR, CDR2 FQNEAQ (reference sequence). The CDR3 runs to 14 residues. V was clipped by 0 bases and J by 7 bases, with 9 bases between them.

This rearrangement joins TRBV9 to TRBJ1-1; D uncertain. CDR3 size: 16 residues. V lost 0 bases, J lost 4 bases, and 16 bases lay in between. Germline CDR1 is SGDLS and CDR2 is YYNGEE. CDR3 sequence reads: CASSVAADALVTEAFF. Written as DNA, the CDR3 is TGTGCCAGCAGCGTAGCGGCAGATGCATTGGTCACTGAAGCTTTCTTT.

This chain connects TRBV28 to TRBJ1-5; D possibly corresponds to TRBD1 (5 bases). CDR1 MDHEN and CDR2 SYDVKM come from the germline V gene. V lost 5 bases and J lost 7, with 12 bases in between. This CDR3 contains 13 residues. This CDR3 reads CASSITGVQPQHF. The CDR3 DNA follows: TGTGCCAGCAGTATCACGGGGGTGCAGCCCCAGCATTTT.

The gene calls are TRBV7-9 and TRBJ2-7, with D perhaps TRBD1 (5 bases). Trimming removed 5 bases at V and 0 bases at J, with 11 bases between. The V gene's germline CDR1 is SEHNR and CDR2 FQNEAQ (reference sequence). The CDR3 loop spans 14 amino acids. CDR3 in amino acids: CASSPTRVSYEQYF. In nucleotides, the CDR3 is TGTGCCAGCAGCCCGACCAGGGTCTCCTACGAGCAGTACTTC.

The CDR3 nucleotides read TGTGCCAGCAGCTTACGGGGACTAGCGGGAGTTGGAGATACGCAGTATTTT. Amino acid sequence: CASSLRGLAGVGDTQYF. J is TRBJ2-3 and V is TRBV7-9; 14 bases align to TRBD2. The V gene end was trimmed by 2 bases and the J gene end by 5 bases; junction bases not matched to a gene: 6. The CDR3 has 17 amino acids. Germline V gives CDR1 SEHNR, CDR2 FQNEAQ (reference sequence).

Comments on this clone: The junction differs from germline at one of its ends, possibly a read error. The chain links TRBV7-2 to TRBJ2-1; the D gene is possibly TRBD1 (5 bases). This CDR3 is built from 11 residues. CDR1 is SGHTA and CDR2 is FQGNSA in the germline V gene. The CDR3 nucleotides read TGTGCCAGCAGCCAGAGCAGGGCCCACATCTTC. Its translation is CASSQSRAHIF.

The V gene is TRBV28, the J gene TRBJ1-3, with D hard to call. CDR3 length: 12 amino acids. Trimming took 6 bases from V and 11 from J, leaving 14 bases between them. Looked up from germline, CDR1 is MDHEN and CDR2 is SYDVKM. In DNA, the CDR3 is TGTGCCAGCAGGAGGGCCCCGGACGCCATATATTTT. Translation: CASRRAPDAIYF.

CDR3 amino acids: CASTSGTPRKEQYF. The CDR3 DNA reads as TGTGCCAGCACCTCCGGGACACCGCGGAAGGAGCAGTACTTC. The V call is TRBV5-6, the J call TRBJ2-7; D is possibly TRBD1 (6 bases). V gave up 6 bases and J gave up 7 bases, with 20 bases separating them. The CDR3 length is 14 residues. From germline, CDR1 is SGHDT and CDR2 YYEEEE.

The DNA of the CDR3 is TGTGCCAGCAGCTTAGTGTCCGGGACAGGGGTTGGGGAGCAGTACTTC. Encoded protein: CASSLVSGTGVGEQYF. The chain recombines TRBV7-9 with TRBJ2-7, with TRBD1 identical over 10 bases. Germline lookup yields CDR1 SEHNR and CDR2 FQNEAQ (reference sequence). Trimming cost V 1 base and J 7 bases; bases outside gene matches: 10. The CDR3 extends over 16 amino acids.

This clone was seen once. This chain connects TRBV2 to TRBJ2-1; 14 nucleotides agree with TRBD2. This CDR3 has 15 amino acids. With 7 bases clipped from V and 8 bases from J, the junction kept 7 bases outside the gene matches. Germline values: CDR1 SNHLY, CDR2 FYNNEI. CDR3 residues: CASTGTSGSAYEQFF. For the CDR3, the DNA is TGTGCCAGCACCGGGACTAGCGGGAGTGCGTATGAGCAGTTCTTC.

The chain is built from TRBV10-3 and TRBJ2-1; TRBD2 is a possible D gene (5 bases). CDR1 and CDR2 from the germline V gene are ENHRY and SYGVKD. The V end was cut by 2 bases, the J end by 0 bases, with 8 bases between. CDR3 length: 15 amino acids. DNA of the CDR3: TGTGCCATCAGTGAGAGAGCGGCCTCCTACAATGAGCAGTTCTTC. Protein sequence: CAISERAASYNEQFF.

Note on this clone: Other DNA sequences in this sample translate to the same CDR3. This chain joins TRBV5-1 and TRBJ2-7; D unclear. V shed 0 bases and J shed 4 bases, with 8 bases lying between them. The CDR3 runs 13 residues. Germline CDR1 SGHRS, CDR2 YFSETQ. CDR3: CASSLGDRYEQYF. CDR3 bases: TGCGCCAGCAGCTTGGGCGACCGATACGAGCAGTACTTC. The entire variable domain, with the rest obtained from reference TRBV5-1 and TRBJ2-7, is as follows: KAGVTQTPRYLIKTRGQQVTLSCSPISGHRSVSWYQQTPGQGLQFLFEYFSETQRNKGNFPGRFSGRQFSNSRSEMNVSTLELGDSALYLCASSLGDRYEQYFGPGTRLTVT.

The chain recombines TRBV6-6 with TRBJ2-7, with D perhaps TRBD2 (5 bases). Trimming shortened V by 2 bases and J by 5 bases, and 13 bases separated the two germline ends. The CDR3 extends over 14 amino acids. Germline V gene sequence: CDR1 MNHNY, CDR2 SVGAGI (reference sequence). CDR3 sequence reads: CASSYGPRVDEQYF. The CDR3 region has the DNA TGTGCCAGCAGTTACGGACCGCGGGTCGACGAGCAGTACTTC.